This entry lists 2 T cell receptor beta chains sequenced from one sample in a study of cytomegalovirus exposure and HLA in healthy donors. The study ran its PCR with 60 Vbeta and 13 Jbeta primers. Only in-frame clones appear in the TCRdb table, and some are missing; sequencing was by immunoSEQ multiplex PCR. The data contain approximately 100,000 clones, approximately 81% of them singletons. Material for sequencing was PBMCs. The origin of the receptors is a middle-aged woman in good health and CMV-seropositive.

This clone was seen just once. The genes are TRBV7-8 and TRBJ1-5; the D is unclear. This CDR3 comprises 14 residues. Trimming took 5 bases from V and 4 from J, leaving 12 bases between them. CDR1 is SGHVS, CDR2 FQNEAQ, per germline. The CDR3, as DNA: TGTGCCAGCAGCCCCAAGTCGGGGAATCAGCCCCAGCATTTT. It specifies CASSPKSGNQPQHF.

The V call is TRBV29-1, the J call TRBJ2-1, with TRBD2 matching over 7 bases. The CDR3 loop spans 13 amino acids. Germline CDR1 is SQVTM and CDR2 is ANQGSEA. V lost 6 bases to trimming and J lost 7 bases; unmatched junction nucleotides: 9. Here the CDR3 reads CSVGGTLFNEQFF. The CDR3 region has the DNA TGCAGCGTGGGGGGGACCCTCTTTAATGAGCAGTTCTTC.